One and the same sample provided the 30 T cell receptor beta chains below, sequenced in a study of T cells in Graves' hyperthyroidism and ophthalmopathy. Using RNA transcripts as the source, TCR beta CDR3 regions were amplified. Using the HTBI primer set, a first-round RT-PCR was run on the TCR CDR3. One entry per CDR3 protein results from TCRdb running MiXCR on the multiplex PCR reads. The sample lists 200,000 to 250,000 distinct CDR3 sequences; around 25% were seen once. Sequencing used blood. The source of these receptors is a woman aged 40 to 55 with Graves' ophthalmopathy.

This clonotype was detected ten times or more. The chain is built from TRBV5-1 and TRBJ2-4; the match to TRBD1 covers 9 bases. Germline CDR1 SGHRS, CDR2 YFSETQ. V lost 1 base and J lost 6; bases outside the gene matches: 5. This CDR3 region has 15 residues. DNA of the CDR3: TGCGCCAGCAGCTTGAGGACAGGGGCGGTAAACATTCAGTACTTC. Translating it yields CASSLRTGAVNIQYF.

This clonotype was seen ten or more times. The J gene is TRBJ2-2, the V gene TRBV2; 10 bases align to TRBD2. CDR1 is SNHLY, CDR2 FYNNEI, per germline. CDR3 length equals 16 residues. The V and J ends lost 6 bases and 6 bases, in that order; junction bases with no gene match: 10. The CDR3 here is CASSPSGSSPAGELFF. In DNA, the CDR3 is TGTGCCAGCAGCCCTAGCGGGAGCTCCCCAGCCGGGGAGCTGTTTTTT.

This clonotype was detected ten times or more. CDR3 residues: CSASGSGRPSYEQYF. In DNA, the CDR3 is TGCAGTGCTTCGGGTAGCGGGAGGCCATCCTACGAGCAGTACTTC. The rearrangement links TRBV20-1 to TRBJ2-7, with 10 bases aligning to TRBD2. This CDR3 comprises 15 residues. Germline lookup yields CDR1 DFQATT and CDR2 SNEGSKA (reference sequence). V lost 5 bases and J lost 1; bases outside the gene matches: 8.

This clonotype was recorded at least ten times. This may be a read error, as it is one base from a much larger clone. V is TRBV6-2 or TRBV6-3 and J is TRBJ2-7; TRBD2 matches 7 bases. The CDR3 extends over 19 amino acids. The germline CDR1 and CDR2 sequences are MNHEY and SVGEGT. Losses at the gene ends were 8 bases for V and 2 bases for J; bases not matched to a gene: 24. CDR3 DNA: TGTGCCAGCGGACCCGTACTGAGGGCTAGCGGAGGCTTTCCCTACGAGCAGTACTTC. It yields the protein CASGPVLRASGGFPYEQYF.

This clonotype was counted many times. The chain has TRBV6-5 and TRBJ2-2; tentative D call: TRBD2 (6 bases). CDR3 length equals 16 residues. Trimming removed 4 bases from V and 0 bases from J, with 12 bases in between. Germline CDR1 is MNHEY and CDR2 is SVGAGI. The chain's CDR3 is CASSSGLQANTGELFF. The CDR3 coding sequence is TGTGCCAGCAGTTCAGGACTACAGGCGAACACCGGGGAGCTGTTTTTT.

This clonotype came up many times. The gene calls are TRBV11-2 and TRBJ1-2; D gene unclear. Trimming cost V 3 bases and J 5 bases, with 16 bases left between them. Germline CDR1 SGHAT, CDR2 FQNNGV. This CDR3 region has 15 residues. Written as DNA, the CDR3 is TGTGCCAGCAGCTTGGGTGGCATCGCCACGTATGGCTACACCTTC. Translation: CASSLGGIATYGYTF.

This sequence joins TRBV12-3 or TRBV12-4 and TRBJ2-5; the match to TRBD1 covers 10 bases. After removal of 4 bases from V and 4 bases from J, the junction contained 3 bases not matched to a gene. The CDR3 covers 14 residues. The CDR3 coding sequence is TGTGCCAGCAGTTACCGGGACAGGGGAGAGACCCAGTACTTC. Its translation: CASSYRDRGETQYF.

This clonotype was detected ten times or more. This chain uses TRBV10-3 with TRBJ2-5; D is possibly TRBD2 (6 bases). The CDR3 is 15 amino acids. The ends were cut back, 8 bases at V and 0 bases at J, with 16 bases in the middle. Germline V CDR1 and CDR2: ENHRY, SYGVKD. In nucleotides, the CDR3 is TGTGCCATCGGGCTAGCGAACACCTACCAAGAGACCCAGTACTTC. Translated: CAIGLANTYQETQYF.

V and J are TRBV19 and TRBJ1-2; D is unresolved. The V end was cut by 4 bases, the J end by 7 bases, with 13 bases between. CDR1 LNHDA and CDR2 SQIVND come from the germline V gene (reference sequence). CDR3 length: 13 residues. The CDR3 loop reads CASSRTTGVGYTF. The CDR3 coding sequence is TGTGCCAGTAGTAGAACCACCGGGGTTGGCTACACCTTC.

This clonotype has at least ten counts. The rearrangement links TRBV6-2 or TRBV6-3 to TRBJ1-2, with TRBD1 identical over 8 bases. The CDR3 consists of 11 residues. In germline, CDR1 is MNHEY, CDR2 SVGEGT. Trimming removed 8 bases from V and 5 bases from J; junction bases left unmatched: 1. In nucleotides, the CDR3 is TGTGCCAGCCGACAGGGGTATGGCTACACCTTC. Amino acid sequence: CASRQGYGYTF.

This chain connects TRBV29-1 to TRBJ2-3, with D perhaps assigned TRBD1 or TRBD2 (5 bases each). This CDR3 region has 15 residues. Germline V CDR1 and CDR2: SQVTM, ANQGSEA. V lost 3 bases, J lost 2 bases, and 15 bases lay in between. The CDR3 DNA reads as TGCAGCGTTGACTCCGCCTCGGGGCTCACAGATACGCAGTATTTT. Translated, it gives CSVDSASGLTDTQYF.

The CDR3 coding sequence is TGCAGTGCTAGAGAATGGGCGGGGACTGAAGCTTTCTTT. This gives the protein CSAREWAGTEAFF. The gene calls are TRBV20-1 and TRBJ1-1; D is ambiguous. The germline V gene has CDR1 DFQATT and CDR2 SNEGSKA (reference sequence). V was cut by 0 bases and J by 5 bases, with 10 bases left in between. The CDR3 contains 13 residues.

There are many counts of this clonotype. The V gene is TRBV5-4, the J gene TRBJ1-1, with D hard to call. Trimming left V 4 bases short and J 7 bases short, with 8 bases between. Germline lookup yields CDR1 SGHNT and CDR2 YYREEE (reference sequence). The CDR3 has 11 residues. The CDR3 DNA sequence: TGTGCCAGCAGCACCGTAGGTGAAGCTTTCTTT. Its translation is CASSTVGEAFF.

V usage is TRBV2 and J usage is TRBJ2-5; D is ambiguous. The germline V and J ends were trimmed by 1 base and 3 bases, with 9 bases remaining between them. CDR3 size: 14 residues. Germline V gene lookup returns CDR1 SNHLY and CDR2 FYNNEI. CDR3 loop: CASSEGSRKETQYF. CDR3 nucleotides: TGTGCCAGCAGTGAAGGGTCACGAAAAGAGACCCAGTACTTC.

This clonotype was observed at least ten times. CDR3 in DNA: TGTGCCACCAGCTCGACGCGCACTGAAGCTTTCTTT. Translated, it gives CATSSTRTEAFF. The V and J genes are TRBV15 and TRBJ1-1; D ambiguous. The CDR3 loop spans 12 amino acids. The V gene lost 5 bases and the J gene lost 4 bases, with 8 bases spanning the gap. CDR1 is LNHNV and CDR2 is YYDKDF in the germline V gene (reference sequence).

The genes are TRBV30 and TRBJ1-1; D might be TRBD1 (5 bases). The V gene lost 3 bases and the J gene lost 1 base, with 15 bases spanning the gap. The CDR3 totals 15 residues. Looked up from germline, CDR1 is GTSNPN and CDR2 is SVGIG (reference sequence). DNA for the CDR3: TGTGCCTGGAGAGCCCTCGGGGGGGAGAACACTGAAGCTTTCTTT. This gives the protein CAWRALGGENTEAFF. Supplemented by reference TRBV30 and TRBJ1-1, the full variable domain reads SQTIHQWPATLVQPVGSPLSLECTVEGTSNPNLYWYRQAAGRGLQLLFYSVGIGQISSEVPQNLSASRPQDRQFILSSKKLLLSDSGFYLCAWRALGGENTEAFFGQGTRLTVV.

This clonotype was counted many times. The chain combines TRBV30 with TRBJ2-2; D is perhaps TRBD1 or TRBD2 (6 bases each). Germline V gives CDR1 GTSNPN, CDR2 SVGIG (reference sequence). This CDR3 is built from 12 residues. With 7 bases removed from V and 5 bases from J, the gap between germline ends came to 11 bases. Here the CDR3 DNA reads TGTGCCTCTCCGGGGGCGACCGGGGAGCTGTTTTTT. This sequence encodes CASPGATGELFF. Together with reference TRBV30 and TRBJ2-2, the CDR3 gives the full variable domain: SQTIHQWPATLVQPVGSPLSLECTVEGTSNPNLYWYRQAAGRGLQLLFYSVGIGQISSEVPQNLSASRPQDRQFILSSKKLLLSDSGFYLCASPGATGELFFGEGSRLTVL.

In this sample, this clonotype turned up many times. The chain joins TRBV18 to TRBJ1-3; 10 bases are shared with TRBD1. This CDR3 is 15 amino acids long. V shed 5 bases, J shed 4 bases, and the junction held 5 bases outside the gene matches. The germline V gene has CDR1 KGHSH and CDR2 LQKENI. The CDR3 reads CASSSGQGLGNTIYF. DNA for the CDR3: TGTGCCAGCTCATCGGGACAGGGGCTGGGAAACACCATATATTTT.

This clonotype was seen a handful of times. The rearrangement joins TRBV12-5 to TRBJ2-5, with 9 bases matching TRBD2. Germline lookup yields CDR1 LGHNT and CDR2 FRNRAP. V trimming: 8 bases; J trimming: 5 bases; junction bases outside the gene matches: 6. This CDR3 has 13 residues. The CDR3 DNA reads as TGTGCTAGTAGAAAGCTAGCGGGGGAGACCCAGTACTTC. This translates into CASRKLAGETQYF.

This clonotype was seen only once. Relative to the germline gene, one junction end is altered; a read error may explain this. The chain combines TRBV6-1 with TRBJ2-6; 8 positions match TRBD1. Germline CDR1 and CDR2: MNHNS and SASEGT. This CDR3 has 17 residues. The CDR3 reads CASSQDRVRSGANVLNF. DNA of the CDR3: TGTGCCAGCAGCCAGGACAGGGTCCGTTCTGGGGCCAACGTCCTGAATTTC.

This clonotype was observed at least ten times. This likely comes from a read error, as the CDR3 has no conserved phenylalanine or tryptophan at its end. The chain is built from TRBV11-2 and TRBJ2-7; 7 bases match TRBD2. V gave up 0 bases and J gave up 7 bases; unmatched junction bases: 12. Germline V gene data show CDR1 as SGHAT and CDR2 as FQNNGV. This CDR3 has 16 residues. CDR3 DNA: TGTGCCAGCAGCTTAGATTTACCGGGAGGACCCTGGGAGCAGTACTCC. This sequence encodes CASSLDLPGGPWEQYS.

The rearrangement links TRBV12-3 or TRBV12-4 to TRBJ2-1, with a possible D match to TRBD1 (6 bases). Trimming cost V 8 bases and J 6 bases, with 14 bases left between them. This CDR3 contains 13 residues. CDR3 coding DNA: TGTGCCAGCGGACGCGGACAGTCCAATGAGCAGTTCTTC. The encoded protein is CASGRGQSNEQFF.

Regarding this clonotype: One end of the junction does not line up with germline, which may come from a read error. The chain combines TRBV11-2 with TRBJ1-4; D not resolved. Germline V lookup: CDR1 SGHAT, CDR2 FQNNGV. The CDR3 runs 15 residues. CDR3 bases: TGTGCCAGCAGCCCCCTGGGAATTACTAATGAAAAACTGCTTTTT. It is translated as CASSPLGITNEKLLF.

At least ten counts were recorded for this clonotype. This chain joins TRBV12-3 or TRBV12-4 and TRBJ2-3, with D possibly TRBD2 on 6 matching bases. Trimming removed 5 bases at V and 3 bases at J, with 18 bases between. The CDR3 runs 16 residues. CDR3 sequence (DNA): TGTGCCAGCAGTCCCTACAAAGGGACTGGAACAGATACGCAGTATTTT. Translated, it gives CASSPYKGTGTDTQYF.

This clonotype occurred many times. The rearrangement links TRBV6-5 to TRBJ2-7; the D gene is possibly TRBD2 (6 bases). The germline V and J ends were trimmed by 5 bases and 5 bases, with 22 bases remaining between them. CDR3 length: 16 amino acids. Germline-derived CDR1 and CDR2 are MNHEY and SVGAGI. The CDR3 here is CASSPGWGGGADEQYF. The CDR3 DNA follows: TGTGCCAGCAGTCCGGGTTGGGGAGGAGGAGCGGACGAGCAGTACTTC.

Turning to this clonotype: Its ends do not fully match the called genes, so a read error is possible. CDR3 coding DNA: TGTGCCAGCAGCCCGCTGGACCGTAACTATGGCTACAGCTTC. The encoded protein is CASSPLDRNYGYSF. This rearrangement joins TRBV7-8 to TRBJ1-2; the D is unclear. CDR3 length: 14 residues. Germline CDR1 SGHVS, CDR2 FQNEAQ. The variable domain in full, completed from reference TRBV7-8 and TRBJ1-2, reads GAGVSQSPRYKVAKRGQDVALRCDPISGHVSLFWYQQALGQGPEFLTYFQNEAQLDKSGLPSDRFFAERPEGSVSTLKIQRTQQEDSAVYLCASSPLDRNYGYSFGSGTRLTVV.

The chain uses TRBV12-3 or TRBV12-4 and TRBJ2-7, with D perhaps given as TRBD1 or TRBD2 (6 bases each). CDR3 length equals 14 residues. Trimming stripped 3 bases from V and 6 bases from J, with 15 bases between. Here the CDR3 reads CASSFGGKDSEQYF. CDR3 nucleotides: TGTGCCAGCAGTTTCGGGGGTAAGGACAGCGAGCAGTACTTC.

The sample holds many counts of this clonotype. The chain uses TRBV6-1 and TRBJ2-7; D remains ambiguous. Germline assignment: CDR1 MNHNS and CDR2 SASEGT. The CDR3 runs 14 residues. V was clipped by 9 bases and J by 3 bases, with 18 bases between them. The CDR3 DNA is TGTGCCAGTAGAGACTGGACCGGAATCTACGAGCAGTACTTC. Translation: CASRDWTGIYEQYF.

This clonotype appeared many times. The chain uses TRBV20-1 and TRBJ2-5; TRBD1 agrees at 8 bases. Germline CDR1 DFQATT, CDR2 SNEGSKA (reference sequence). This CDR3 is built from 15 residues. The V gene end was trimmed by 0 bases and the J gene end by 10 bases; junction bases not matched to a gene: 13. CDR3 amino acids: CSARDLGTGRKDQYF. DNA for the CDR3: TGCAGTGCTAGAGACCTCGGGACAGGCCGGAAAGACCAGTACTTC.

This clonotype was seen many times. The chain joins TRBV4-2 to TRBJ1-3; 7 bases are a match to TRBD1. The germline gives CDR1 LGHNA, CDR2 YNFKEQ. The CDR3 consists of 16 residues. With 5 bases clipped from V and 0 bases from J, the junction kept 7 bases outside the gene matches. CDR3 amino acids: CASSFRQGPSGNTIYF. The CDR3 DNA sequence: TGTGCCAGCAGCTTCCGACAGGGCCCCTCTGGAAACACCATATATTTT.